The present TCR beta chain was sequenced within a study of blood T cells in healthy people across ages (dated by TCRdb to 2013 to 2016). In terms of the full investigation: In model experiments, roughly one uniquely barcoded TCR beta cDNA molecule per two T cells was captured by template switching. Using deep sequencing normalized with unique cDNA molecular identifiers, the study measured how TCR beta repertoire diversity changes with age. Four age groups were formed from the donors: young (average 16 years), middle-aged (around 37), aged (about 62) and long-lived (approximately 78). To avoid experimental bias, donors of different ages were randomly spread across the sequencing lanes. The study analyzed two additional independent replicas of 1 million unique cDNA reads from the same blood draw for two donors, one aged 18 to 30 and one aged 80 or older. The full study reports these points: There was a strong correlation between observed TCR beta diversity and the percentage of naive T cells measured by flow cytometry. Since profiling was done on bulk unsorted PBMCs, naive and antigen-experienced compartments could not be conclusively compared. Because donor CMV infection status was unknown, age-related changes in expanded clonotypes were potentially confounded. Observed TCR beta diversity per million T cells fell roughly linearly with age, and a significant reduction was already apparent by age approximately 41. The long-lived group showed more naive CD4+ T cells, fewer expanded clones and increased TCR diversity than the aged group, suggesting age selection. Estimates of total diversity from one million sequenced T cells were regarded as lower bounds and underestimates.

Details on this clonotype: The antigen it recognizes is unknown. There are no base qualities to consult, and no much larger clone falls within one base.

From its cysteine to its phenylalanine, the CDR3 spans 14 amino acids. The entry retains the CDR3 DNA only, 42 bases that are in frame from base 1. Reading the germline V gene gives CDR1 SGDLS and CDR2 YYNGEE. Relative to germline, V is 4 bases shorter and J is 7 bases shorter, with 16 bases between their ends. The 39 donors, aged about 6 to 95 years, were systemically healthy Caucasian individuals from Russia. About 10 milliliters of peripheral blood were drawn from each donor into EDTA-treated Vacutainer tubes. Ficoll-Paque density-gradient centrifugation was used to isolate PBMCs, with at least 7 million per sample. Trizol reagent was used to extract total RNA from PBMCs, with at least 6 micrograms per sample. The percentages of naive CD45RAhigh/CD27high T cells were determined by flow cytometry on a PBMC aliquot from every donor. Preparation of the library involved 5' RACE. A second PCR of about 6 to 11 cycles was performed with a sample-barcoded 5' primer and a J-beta primer mix. A unique molecular identifier was introduced onto each TCR beta cDNA molecule by a template-switch 5' adaptor carrying 12 random nucleotides. Each sample yielded at least 2.5 million CDR3-containing paired-end reads. First-strand cDNA was synthesized from all RNA with the Mint cDNA synthesis kit, primed by a TRBC-specific oligonucleotide. All cDNA was treated with uracil-DNA glycosylase and then went through a first 18-cycle PCR with the universal primers M1SS and BC2_uni_R. On the authors' methods: Normalization of each sample was performed by random selection of 1 million high-quality reads, each carrying a distinct molecular identifier. Instead of being binned into consensus sequences, reads with shared molecular identifiers were discarded. MiTCR, set to a Q25 quality threshold and the strictest error-elimination algorithm, was used for CDR3 identification, clonotype clustering and error correction. A nonparametric unseen species model using Euler transformation provided a lower-bound estimate of total TCR beta diversity. TCRdb handled the public reads itself, with Q25 trimming in fastp and clone calling in MiXCR, and kept productive beta chains. For every CDR3 protein sequence, its rows merge into one entry that carries the most common genes and DNA. The authors' filters were not applied to this entry. The sample table holds 1,800,000 or so distinct CDR3 sequences, of which about 39% were seen once. The ten largest account for roughly 23% of the sample.

This TCR was recovered from a human donor in good health. What was sequenced was blood. The chain joins TRBV9 to TRBJ2-3; possibly the D gene is TRBD2, per 6 matching bases. The DNA reads as follows: TGTGCCAGCAGCCCTGGGGGGAAGGTTAATACGCAGTATTTT. This is translated as CASSPGGKVNTQYF.